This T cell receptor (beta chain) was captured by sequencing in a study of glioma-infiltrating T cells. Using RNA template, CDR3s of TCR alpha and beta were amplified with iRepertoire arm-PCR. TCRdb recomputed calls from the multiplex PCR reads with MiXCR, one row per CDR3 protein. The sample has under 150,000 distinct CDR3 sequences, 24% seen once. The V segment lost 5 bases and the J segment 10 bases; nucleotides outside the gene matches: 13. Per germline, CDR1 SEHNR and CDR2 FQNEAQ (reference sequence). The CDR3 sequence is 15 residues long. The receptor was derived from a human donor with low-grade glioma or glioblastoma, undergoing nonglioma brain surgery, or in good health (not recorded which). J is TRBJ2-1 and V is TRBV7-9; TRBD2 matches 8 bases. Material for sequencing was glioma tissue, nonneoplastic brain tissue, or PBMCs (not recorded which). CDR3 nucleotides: TGTGCCAGCAGCCCACGGGGCGGGGGGCCACAGGAGCAGTTCTTC. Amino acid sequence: CASSPRGGGPQEQFF.